One sample yielded the 25 T cell receptor beta chains listed below, sequenced in a study of blood T cell repertoires in COVID-19. Only in-frame clones appear in the TCRdb table, and some are missing; sequencing was by immunoSEQ multiplex PCR. There are 130,000 or so clones in the sample; 70% to 90% occur only once, and 1.5% lies in the top ten. Material: peripheral blood. The receptors were gathered from a woman aged 55-70 years with acute or convalescent COVID-19.

The chain has TRBV25-1 and TRBJ2-7, with TRBD1 matching over 7 bases. V lost 3 bases to trimming and J lost 5 bases; unmatched junction nucleotides: 13. There are 16 residues in the CDR3. Per germline, CDR1 MGHDK and CDR2 SYGVNS. This CDR3 reads CASSDYKGGGKDEQYF. DNA of the CDR3: TGTGCCAGCAGTGATTATAAAGGGGGCGGAAAGGACGAGCAGTACTTC.

J is TRBJ2-7 and V is TRBV4-3, with a tentative D call TRBD2 (6 bases). The germline V and J ends were trimmed by 1 base and 6 bases, with 13 bases remaining between them. The CDR3 spans 14 residues. Germline V CDR1 and CDR2: LGHNA, YSLEER. The CDR3 nucleotides are TGCGCCAGCAGCCAAGCTTCGGGGGTAGGCGAGCAGTACTTC. Translating gives CASSQASGVGEQYF.

This chain connects TRBV2 to TRBJ1-6; 10 positions match TRBD1. The V segment lost 6 bases and the J segment 10 bases; nucleotides outside the gene matches: 6. The germline gives CDR1 SNHLY, CDR2 FYNNEI. The CDR3 totals 14 residues. This CDR3 is CASRKWDRGSPLHF. CDR3 DNA sequence: TGTGCCAGCAGAAAGTGGGACAGGGGATCACCCCTCCACTTT.

The V call is TRBV30, the J call TRBJ2-6; D is unclear. CDR3 size: 16 residues. From germline, CDR1 is GTSNPN and CDR2 SVGIG (reference sequence). V was shortened by 0 bases and J by 0 bases, with 9 bases between the two germline ends. CDR3 sequence reads: CAWSVVSSSGANVLTF. The CDR3 nucleotides are TGTGCCTGGAGTGTAGTCAGTTCCTCTGGGGCCAACGTCCTGACTTTC.

This clone was picked up a small number of times. This chain joins TRBV10-3 and TRBJ1-2, with TRBD1 matching 7 bases. The CDR3 has 14 amino acids. The ends lost 2 bases at V and 8 bases at J; junction bases unmatched: 8. Germline V gene lookup returns CDR1 ENHRY and CDR2 SYGVKD. CDR3 residues: CAISEGLTGPGYTF. The CDR3, as DNA: TGTGCCATCAGTGAGGGGTTGACAGGGCCCGGCTACACCTTC.

The chain recombines TRBV7-2 with TRBJ2-5; 12 bases line up with TRBD2. The length of the CDR3 is 16 residues. Germline V gives CDR1 SGHTA, CDR2 FQGNSA. V shed 3 bases, J shed 5 bases, and the junction held 7 bases outside the gene matches. Here the CDR3 DNA reads TGTGCCAGCAGCTTTACTAGCGGGGGGCGGATGGAGACCCAGTACTTC. It is translated as CASSFTSGGRMETQYF.

The chain has TRBV5-1 and TRBJ2-3; D remains ambiguous. Germline V lookup: CDR1 SGHRS, CDR2 YFSETQ. V was cut by 1 base and J by 0 bases, with 6 bases left in between. The CDR3 is 14 residues long. The CDR3 loop reads CASSLHLSTDTQYF. CDR3 nucleotides: TGCGCCAGCAGCTTGCACTTAAGCACAGATACGCAGTATTTT. Filled out from reference TRBV5-1 and TRBJ2-3, the complete variable domain reads KAGVTQTPRYLIKTRGQQVTLSCSPISGHRSVSWYQQTPGQGLQFLFEYFSETQRNKGNFPGRFSGRQFSNSRSEMNVSTLELGDSALYLCASSLHLSTDTQYFGPGTRLTVL.

The gene calls are TRBV9 and TRBJ1-2; 7 bases line up with TRBD1. CDR1 is SGDLS, CDR2 YYNGEE, per germline. This CDR3 is built from 13 residues. With 4 bases clipped from V and 4 bases from J, the junction kept 4 bases outside the gene matches. DNA for the CDR3: TGTGCCAGCAGCATCGCAGGGGGCTATGGCTACACCTTC. It codes for CASSIAGGYGYTF.

The chain carries TRBV4-1 and TRBJ1-1; tentative D call: TRBD1 (6 bases). The ends were cut back, 4 bases at V and 3 bases at J, with 15 bases in the middle. Germline values: CDR1 MGHRA, CDR2 YSYEKL. This CDR3 comprises 15 residues. The chain's CDR3 is CASSRANRAYTEAFF. CDR3 bases: TGCGCCAGCAGCCGCGCTAACAGGGCTTACACTGAAGCTTTCTTT.

This chain links TRBV19 with TRBJ1-3; TRBD1 matches at 7 bases. The CDR3 contains 18 residues. The germline V gene has CDR1 LNHDA and CDR2 SQIVND (reference sequence). The ends lost 6 bases at V and 1 base at J; junction bases unmatched: 15. CDR3 in amino acids: CASRRQGNREGSGNTIYF. CDR3 bases: TGTGCCAGTAGAAGACAGGGTAATCGTGAAGGGTCTGGAAACACCATATATTTT.

Only one count was recorded for this clone. The rearrangement links TRBV5-1 to TRBJ2-5; perhaps TRBD1 as D (6 bases). CDR1 is SGHRS, CDR2 YFSETQ, per germline. V lost 2 bases, J lost 5 bases, and 10 bases lay in between. The CDR3 is made up of 13 amino acids. CDR3 nucleotide sequence: TGCGCCAGCAGCTTACAGGGTGAGGAGACCCAGTACTTC. Translating it yields CASSLQGEETQYF.

This sequence joins TRBV6-5 and TRBJ2-7; the match to TRBD2 covers 11 bases. Germline CDR1 and CDR2: MNHEY and SVGAGI. The CDR3 is made up of 14 amino acids. With V trimmed by 10 bases and J by 2 bases, 7 bases remained unmatched. The CDR3 DNA reads as TGTGCCATCACTAGCGGGGGCGGTACCTACGAGCAGTACTTC. Translation gives CAITSGGGTYEQYF.

This chain links TRBV9 with TRBJ1-3; D call uncertain. Deletions cut 0 bases from V and 1 base from J, with 5 bases between. Germline loops: CDR1 SGDLS, CDR2 YYNGEE. The CDR3 is 14 residues long. The CDR3 region is CASSVAQSGNTIYF. DNA for the CDR3: TGTGCCAGCAGCGTAGCACAGTCTGGAAACACCATATATTTT.

This sequence joins TRBV11-2 and TRBJ2-3; 8 bases map to TRBD1. Germline CDR1 reads SGHAT; CDR2 reads FQNNGV. Trimming cost V 5 bases and J 3 bases; bases outside gene matches: 4. The CDR3 is 14 amino acids. The CDR3 is CASSLRGQTDTQYF. In DNA form, the CDR3 reads TGTGCCAGCAGCCTCAGGGGGCAGACAGATACGCAGTATTTT.

The chain combines TRBV6-6 with TRBJ2-7; 10 bases are shared with TRBD1. Germline V lookup: CDR1 MNHNY, CDR2 SVGAGI (reference sequence). V shed 6 bases and J 2 bases; nucleotides not matched to a gene: 4. CDR3 length: 14 amino acids. Here the CDR3 reads CASSTGQGAYEQYF. The CDR3 DNA reads TGTGCCAGCAGCACCGGACAGGGGGCCTACGAGCAGTACTTC.

The chain uses TRBV10-3 and TRBJ1-3; D remains ambiguous. Trimming pared 6 bases from V and 4 bases from J, leaving 10 bases between. Germline V CDR1 and CDR2: ENHRY, SYGVKD. CDR3 length equals 13 residues. DNA of the CDR3: TGTGCCATCAGCGGCGACACGGGAAACACCATATATTTT. Translating it yields CAISGDTGNTIYF.

This clone has just a few counts. J is TRBJ1-1 and V is TRBV19; 9 nucleotides match TRBD1. V lost 4 bases and J lost 5; bases outside the gene matches: 11. This CDR3 contains 16 residues. CDR1 is LNHDA, CDR2 SQIVND, per germline (reference sequence). DNA of the CDR3: TGTGCCAGTAGTAAGATGTACGGGACAGGGAGAACTGAAGCTTTCTTT. Translated: CASSKMYGTGRTEAFF.

This chain joins TRBV11-2 and TRBJ1-2; D is unresolved. CDR1 is SGHAT and CDR2 is FQNNGV in the germline V gene. This CDR3 comprises 14 residues. Trimming removed 0 bases from V and 3 bases from J, with 8 bases in between. As DNA, the CDR3 is TGTGCCAGCAGCTTAGACAGAACCGACTATGGCTACACCTTC. It specifies CASSLDRTDYGYTF. Using reference TRBV11-2 and TRBJ1-2 for the parts outside the CDR3, the full variable domain is EAGVAQSPRYKIIEKRQSVAFWCNPISGHATLYWYQQILGQGPKLLIQFQNNGVVDDSQLPKDRFSAERLKGVDSTLKIQPAKLEDSAVYLCASSLDRTDYGYTFGSGTRLTVV.

This clone appeared a few times. The genes are TRBV27 and TRBJ1-5; the D gene is possibly TRBD1 (5 bases). Germline CDR1 reads MNHEY; CDR2 reads SMNVEV (reference sequence). The length of the CDR3 is 14 residues. Trimming took off 2 bases at V and 3 bases at J, with 8 bases between the two ends. The CDR3 sequence is CASSLRGFNQPQHF. CDR3 nucleotides: TGTGCCAGCAGTTTAAGGGGATTCAATCAGCCCCAGCATTTT.

The J gene is TRBJ1-4, the V gene TRBV12-3 or TRBV12-4; 10 nucleotides agree with TRBD1. The V segment lost 6 bases and the J segment 8 bases; nucleotides outside the gene matches: 3. The CDR3 runs 13 residues. The CDR3 reads CASRGQGGEKLFF. The CDR3 DNA follows: TGTGCCAGCAGAGGACAGGGGGGGGAAAAACTGTTTTTT.

This clone was detected only once. The rearrangement uses TRBV25-1 and TRBJ2-2; D is perhaps TRBD2 (5 bases). Germline assignment: CDR1 MGHDK and CDR2 SYGVNS. The V gene lost 6 bases and the J gene lost 0 bases, with 11 bases spanning the gap. The CDR3 consists of 15 residues. In DNA, the CDR3 is TGTGCCAGCAGATCCCAGAGGGCGAACACCGGGGAGCTGTTTTTT. It translates to CASRSQRANTGELFF.

V usage is TRBV14 and J usage is TRBJ2-3; 8 bases match TRBD1. The CDR3 length is 17 residues. The ends lost 1 base at V and 1 base at J; junction bases unmatched: 7. Germline V gene data show CDR1 as SGHDN and CDR2 as FVKESK. CDR3 bases: TGTGCCAGCAGCCAAGTTGGCAGGGGGCGCGGCACAGATACGCAGTATTTT. It specifies CASSQVGRGRGTDTQYF.

This clone was recorded only once. The rearrangement uses TRBV5-5 and TRBJ1-6; D is possibly TRBD1 (6 bases). CDR3 size: 16 residues. The V gene's germline CDR1 is SGHKS and CDR2 YYEKEE (reference sequence). V lost 2 bases and J lost 9, with 18 bases in between. The CDR3 DNA reads TGTGCCAGCAGCTTTTCCGGGACATCCGGACCTTCACCCCTCCACTTT. Its protein is CASSFSGTSGPSPLHF.

The chain has TRBV6-5 and TRBJ1-1; TRBD1 matches 8 bases. The CDR3 length is 14 residues. V lost 7 bases, J lost 6 bases, and 10 bases stayed unmatched. In germline, CDR1 is MNHEY, CDR2 SVGAGI. The CDR3 nucleotides are TGTGCCAGCAAACGGACAGGGCTTCAGGCTGAAGCTTTCTTT. Its protein product is CASKRTGLQAEAFF.

J is TRBJ1-3 and V is TRBV7-3, with D possibly being TRBD1 (5 bases). The ends were cut back, 2 bases at V and 3 bases at J, with 11 bases in the middle. The germline V gene encodes CDR1 SGHTA and CDR2 FQGTGA. The CDR3 is made up of 15 amino acids. The CDR3 here is CASSLGRGYGNTIYF. CDR3 sequence (DNA): TGTGCCAGCAGCTTAGGCCGGGGGTATGGAAACACCATATATTTT.